Below, 27 T cell receptor beta chains from the same sample are listed, as sequenced in a study. From the RT-PCR reads, TCRdb called clonotypes with MiXCR, one entry per CDR3 protein. The table has some 330 distinct CDR3 sequences, about 85% seen once. Sequencing was performed on memory CD4+ T cells from salivary gland. Receptor source: a female donor with primary Sjogren's syndrome.

Comment on this clonotype: In a library made to pick up alpha chains, this beta chain is a stray read with a size that means little. The chain employs TRBV6-6 and TRBJ1-5; tentative D call: TRBD1 (5 bases). The CDR3 has 13 amino acids. Germline CDR1 reads MNHNY; CDR2 reads SVGAGI (reference sequence). The V end was cut by 8 bases, the J end by 5 bases, with 13 bases between. The CDR3: CASGNTGYQPQHF. For the CDR3, the DNA is TGTGCCAGCGGAAATACAGGTTATCAGCCCCAGCATTTT.

In regard to this clonotype: This beta chain was picked up by a library intended for alpha chains and is off target, so its count carries little meaning. The chain is built from TRBV12-3 or TRBV12-4 and TRBJ2-1; possibly TRBD1 or TRBD2 for D (5 bases each). The CDR3 contains 18 residues. V dropped 8 bases and J dropped 1 base, with 24 bases sitting between them. The CDR3 bases are TGTGCCAGCGCTTATTCCCCGGGGCGCTTACGTTCCTACAATGAGCAGTTCTTC. This translates into CASAYSPGRLRSYNEQFF.

This clonotype was recorded only once. Since it is a stray read in a library aimed at alpha chains, this beta chain has a size that is not meaningful. The V and J genes are TRBV5-1 and TRBJ2-3; TRBD2 matches at 12 bases. J lost 5 bases, V lost 3 bases, and 10 bases had no gene match. The V gene's germline CDR1 is SGHRS and CDR2 YFSETQ. The CDR3 extends over 17 amino acids. CDR3 sequence reads: CASSSGLAGGPEDTQYF. DNA of the CDR3: TGCGCCAGCAGCTCGGGGCTAGCGGGAGGGCCAGAAGATACGCAGTATTTT.

This clonotype was seen just once. Since the library was made to target alpha chains, this beta chain is a stray read and its abundance is not meaningful. The J gene is TRBJ2-5, the V gene TRBV10-2; 14 positions match TRBD2. J was trimmed by 5 bases and V by 5 bases; bases with no gene match: 4. The CDR3 runs 15 residues. Germline lookup yields CDR1 WSHSY and CDR2 SAAADI. For the CDR3, the DNA is TGCGCCAGCAGTCGGACTAGCGGGGGGAAGGAGACCCAGTACTTC. Its protein is CASSRTSGGKETQYF.

Notes on this clonotype: This beta chain is a stray sequence in a library constructed for alpha chains; its clone size is not meaningful. The rearrangement uses TRBV20-1 and TRBJ2-1; 9 bases match TRBD2. There are 14 residues in the CDR3. Looked up from germline, CDR1 is DFQATT and CDR2 is SNEGSKA (reference sequence). J gave up 1 base and V 6 bases, and 4 bases lay outside the gene matches. CDR3 coding DNA: TGCAGTGCACGCCTAGCGGGATCCTACAATGAGCAGTTCTTC. Its translation: CSARLAGSYNEQFF.

Turning to this clonotype: For a library built for alpha chains, this beta chain is a stray read; little rests on its size. The gene calls are TRBV7-9 and TRBJ1-2; 9 bases are shared with TRBD1. V trimming: 4 bases; J trimming: 5 bases; junction bases outside the gene matches: 8. Germline CDR1 is SEHNR and CDR2 is FQNEAQ (reference sequence). This CDR3 is built from 15 residues. CDR3 amino acids: CASSSPGQGGYGYTF. The CDR3 DNA is TGTGCCAGCAGCTCGCCGGGACAGGGAGGGTATGGCTACACCTTC.

As to this clonotype: This beta chain is a stray sequence in a library constructed for alpha chains; its clone size is not meaningful. The rearrangement links TRBV20-1 to TRBJ2-7; 9 bases line up with TRBD2. The germline gives CDR1 DFQATT, CDR2 SNEGSKA (reference sequence). The trim removed 3 bases at V and 2 bases at J, leaving 8 bases unmatched. This CDR3 has 15 amino acids. As DNA, the CDR3 is TGCAGTGCTAGTCCCCTAGCGGGACTGACCTACGAGCAGTACTTC. Protein: CSASPLAGLTYEQYF.

Notes on this clonotype: This beta chain was picked up by a library intended for alpha chains and is off target, so its count carries little meaning. This chain uses TRBV10-3 with TRBJ2-3; weak D call: TRBD1 (5 bases). The V and J ends lost 8 bases and 5 bases respectively, with 14 bases between them. Germline CDR1 ENHRY, CDR2 SYGVKD. The CDR3 sequence is 13 residues long. The CDR3 here is CAIGPVDRDTQYF. The CDR3 DNA reads TGTGCCATCGGCCCGGTTGACAGAGATACGCAGTATTTT.

Concerning this clonotype: Within a library made for alpha chains, this beta chain is off target, and its count is uninformative. The J gene is TRBJ2-3, the V gene TRBV5-8; 11 nucleotides align to TRBD2. V shed 3 bases and J 1 base; nucleotides not matched to a gene: 7. From germline, CDR1 is SGHTS and CDR2 YDEGEE. The CDR3 covers 17 residues. The CDR3 region is CASSSQLAGAGTDTQYF. The CDR3 DNA sequence: TGTGCCAGCAGCTCGCAACTAGCGGGGGCCGGCACAGATACGCAGTATTTT.

Note on this clonotype: The library was built for alpha chains, so this beta chain is an off-target read and its size means little. The chain recombines TRBV30 with TRBJ1-2; TRBD1 is a possible D gene (6 bases). The V end was cut by 3 bases, the J end by 4 bases, with 15 bases between. Germline V lookup: CDR1 GTSNPN, CDR2 SVGIG (reference sequence). The CDR3 totals 14 residues. CDR3 in DNA: TGTGCCTGGAGGCAGACAGGAGGCTTCTATGGCTACACCTTC. It encodes CAWRQTGGFYGYTF.

Points on this clonotype: Within a library made for alpha chains, this beta chain is off target, and its count is uninformative. The V and J genes are TRBV5-5 and TRBJ1-5, with 10 bases matching TRBD1. Germline assignment: CDR1 SGHKS and CDR2 YYEKEE (reference sequence). The CDR3 is 14 amino acids. V trimming: 4 bases; J trimming: 7 bases; junction bases outside the gene matches: 5. This CDR3 reads CASSLGTGEQPQHF. CDR3 DNA sequence: TGTGCCAGCAGCCTTGGGACAGGGGAACAGCCCCAGCATTTT.

In regard to this clonotype: The library was prepared for alpha chains; this beta chain is a stray read, so its frequency means little. V and J are TRBV4-2 and TRBJ2-7, with 10 bases identical to TRBD2. This CDR3 contains 15 residues. The germline CDR1 and CDR2 sequences are LGHNA and YNFKEQ. J gave up 0 bases and V 3 bases, and 2 bases lay outside the gene matches. CDR3 residues: CASSHTSGVSYEQYF. In nucleotides, the CDR3 is TGTGCCAGCAGCCACACTAGCGGGGTCTCCTACGAGCAGTACTTC.

On this clonotype: As an off-target read in a library built for alpha chains, this beta chain has a frequency of little significance. V and J are TRBV5-1 and TRBJ2-5, with TRBD2 matching 8 bases. Germline V gene data show CDR1 as SGHRS and CDR2 as YFSETQ. This CDR3 has 15 amino acids. With 0 bases clipped from V and 1 base from J, the junction kept 2 bases outside the gene matches. The CDR3 loop reads CASSLVLAGQETQYF. The CDR3 nucleotides read TGCGCCAGCAGCTTGGTTCTAGCGGGCCAAGAGACCCAGTACTTC.

Comment on this clonotype: Because this beta chain is a stray read in a library intended to capture alpha chains, its abundance should not be given much weight. The rearrangement joins TRBV5-5 to TRBJ2-1; D unresolved. The CDR3 spans 15 residues. With 2 bases removed from V and 0 bases from J, the gap between germline ends came to 9 bases. Germline CDR1 SGHKS, CDR2 YYEKEE (reference sequence). This CDR3 reads CASSFGRSSYNEQFF. The DNA for the CDR3 is TGTGCCAGCAGCTTTGGACGGAGCTCCTACAATGAGCAGTTCTTC.

In regard to this clonotype: Being off target in a library aimed at alpha chains, this beta chain has a size of little meaning. The chain has TRBV5-1 and TRBJ2-5; possibly TRBD1 for D (5 bases). The CDR3 is made up of 14 amino acids. Germline V gene data show CDR1 as SGHRS and CDR2 as YFSETQ. V was shortened by 1 base and J by 4 bases, with 11 bases between the two germline ends. CDR3 coding DNA: TGCGCCAGCAGCTTGATAGGGGATAGAGAGACCCAGTACTTC. It codes for CASSLIGDRETQYF.

Notes on this clonotype: This beta chain is an off-target read within a library intended for alpha chains, so its frequency means little. The chain employs TRBV6-6 and TRBJ2-1; 8 nucleotides match TRBD1. The V gene end was trimmed by 6 bases and the J gene end by 10 bases; junction bases not matched to a gene: 2. CDR3 length equals 11 residues. Germline CDR1 MNHNY, CDR2 SVGAGI (reference sequence). The CDR3 nucleotides are TGTGCCAGCAGCAGGGGGCAGGAGCAGTTCTTC. This translates into CASSRGQEQFF.

Turning to this clonotype: This beta chain lies outside the target of a library built for alpha chains; its clone size means little. This rearrangement joins TRBV4-3 to TRBJ2-3; no reliable D call. The ends were cut back, 0 bases at V and 6 bases at J, with 7 bases in the middle. The CDR3 consists of 13 residues. Germline V CDR1 and CDR2: LGHNA, YSLEER. CDR3 sequence: CASSQEGWDTQYF. The DNA for the CDR3 is TGCGCCAGCAGCCAAGAGGGGTGGGATACGCAGTATTTT.

In regard to this clonotype: This beta chain came through as a stray read in a library set up for alpha chains, and its size says little. The chain couples TRBV5-1 to TRBJ2-3; D is uncertain. This CDR3 comprises 14 residues. V was cut by 0 bases and J by 0 bases, with 5 bases left in between. Germline assignment: CDR1 SGHRS and CDR2 YFSETQ. The CDR3 here is CASSLAGSTDTQYF. In nucleotides, the CDR3 is TGCGCCAGCAGCTTGGCGGGCAGCACAGATACGCAGTATTTT.

For this clonotype: This beta chain is an unintended read in a library built for alpha chains; its size means little. This rearrangement joins TRBV24-1 to TRBJ2-3; D possibly corresponds to TRBD2 (6 bases). CDR3 length: 13 residues. The V end was cut by 9 bases, the J end by 2 bases, with 11 bases between. CDR1 KGHDR and CDR2 SFDVKD come from the germline V gene. The CDR3 here is CATGDFLTDTQYF. CDR3 in DNA: TGTGCCACCGGGGACTTCCTCACAGATACGCAGTATTTT.

On this clonotype itself: A junction boundary mismatches the germline segment, possibly from a read error. This beta chain is an unintended read in a library built for alpha chains; its size means little. The chain employs TRBV29-1 and TRBJ2-1, with TRBD1 matching over 9 bases. The V gene's germline CDR1 is SQVTM and CDR2 ANQGSEA. CDR3 length: 13 residues. The CDR3 reads CSVTGQGKEEQSF. Here the CDR3 DNA reads TGCAGCGTAACCGGACAGGGGAAGGAGGAGCAGTCCTTC.

About this clonotype: A library prepared for alpha chains yielded this beta chain as an off-target read; its size is of little meaning. This chain connects TRBV7-2 to TRBJ2-3; 8 bases fit TRBD2. The CDR3 has 16 amino acids. Trimming removed 5 bases from V and 3 bases from J; junction bases left unmatched: 10. Germline V gene sequence: CDR1 SGHTA, CDR2 FQGNSA. Written as DNA, the CDR3 is TGTGCCAGCAGCCGCTTGGCGGGGGGTGGGACAGATACGCAGTATTTT. It specifies CASSRLAGGGTDTQYF.

About this clonotype: This beta chain was picked up by a library intended for alpha chains and is off target, so its count carries little meaning. The chain carries TRBV6-2 or TRBV6-3 and TRBJ1-5; D unresolved. CDR1 is MNHEY and CDR2 is SVGEGT in the germline V gene. CDR3 length equals 15 residues. Trimming removed 3 bases at V and 6 bases at J, with 15 bases between. The CDR3 region is CASSYHSQHGQPQHF. The CDR3 DNA follows: TGTGCCAGCAGTTATCATTCCCAGCATGGTCAGCCCCAGCATTTT.

This clonotype turned up a few times. A library made for alpha chains picked up this beta chain off target, so its size means little. The chain links TRBV7-8 to TRBJ2-7; TRBD2 agrees at 13 bases. The ends lost 5 bases at V and 9 bases at J; junction bases unmatched: 10. CDR1 is SGHVS and CDR2 is FQNEAQ in the germline V gene. The CDR3 contains 15 residues. The CDR3 loop reads CASSPGTSGTTGQYF. The DNA of the CDR3 is TGTGCCAGCAGCCCGGGGACTAGCGGGACAACGGGGCAGTACTTC.

As to this clonotype: This beta chain was picked up by a library intended for alpha chains and is off target, so its count carries little meaning. The chain links TRBV7-2 to TRBJ2-4; D might be TRBD2 (6 bases). V was cut by 1 base and J by 5 bases, with 15 bases left in between. Germline CDR1 SGHTA, CDR2 FQGNSA. CDR3 length: 16 residues. CDR3: CASSLEIGGAENIQYF. CDR3 nucleotide sequence: TGTGCCAGCAGCTTAGAGATAGGAGGGGCGGAAAACATTCAGTACTTC.

Worth noting for this clonotype: The library was designed around alpha chains, so this beta chain is a stray read whose abundance carries little weight. The V call is TRBV12-3 or TRBV12-4, the J call TRBJ2-1; 7 nucleotides match TRBD1. V dropped 2 bases and J dropped 12; count of bases not matched to a gene: 4. The CDR3 runs to 12 residues. CDR3 protein: CASSLRAGGQFF. The CDR3 coding sequence is TGTGCCAGCAGTTTAAGGGCAGGGGGGCAGTTCTTC.

For this clonotype: As an off-target read in a library built for alpha chains, this beta chain has a frequency of little significance. This rearrangement joins TRBV5-1 to TRBJ2-1, with D unresolved. This CDR3 contains 14 residues. The germline CDR1 and CDR2 sequences are SGHRS and YFSETQ. Trimming left V 4 bases short and J 9 bases short, with 17 bases between. CDR3 bases: TGCGCCAGCAGCAGTTCTGACAAGTCGGGTGAGCAGTTCTTC. Protein sequence: CASSSSDKSGEQFF.

As to this clonotype: This beta chain represents an off-target read in a library built for alpha chains; its size is of limited meaning. This chain connects TRBV20-1 to TRBJ1-1; D might be TRBD1 (5 bases). This CDR3 contains 13 residues. Trimming pared 3 bases from V and 1 base from J, leaving 9 bases between. Germline CDR1 and CDR2: DFQATT and SNEGSKA (reference sequence). CDR3 sequence reads: CSARRQPNTEAFF. As DNA, the CDR3 is TGCAGTGCTAGGAGACAGCCGAACACTGAAGCTTTCTTT.